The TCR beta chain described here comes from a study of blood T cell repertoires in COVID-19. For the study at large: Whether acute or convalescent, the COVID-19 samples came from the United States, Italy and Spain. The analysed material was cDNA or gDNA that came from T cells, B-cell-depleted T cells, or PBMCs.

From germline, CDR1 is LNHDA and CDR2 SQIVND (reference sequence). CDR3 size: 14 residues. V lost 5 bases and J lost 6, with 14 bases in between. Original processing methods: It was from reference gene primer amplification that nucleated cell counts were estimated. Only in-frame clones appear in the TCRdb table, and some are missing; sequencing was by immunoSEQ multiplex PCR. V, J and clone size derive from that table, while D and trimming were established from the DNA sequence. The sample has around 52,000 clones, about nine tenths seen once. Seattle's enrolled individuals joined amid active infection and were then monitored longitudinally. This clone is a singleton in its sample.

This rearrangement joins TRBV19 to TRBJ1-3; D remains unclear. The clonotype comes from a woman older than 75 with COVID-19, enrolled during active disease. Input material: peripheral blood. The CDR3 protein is CASSGRTVANTIYF. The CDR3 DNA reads TGTGCCAGTAGTGGGAGGACGGTCGCAAACACCATATATTTT.